This TCR beta chain is drawn from a study of graft-versus-host responses after intestinal transplantation. Study results and caveats: Allografts from individuals with graft-donor T cell macrochimerism displayed high graft-versus-host to host-versus-graft clonal ratios. Researchers found GvH clones in recipient marrow, and some showed up first in ileum or blood.

This CDR3 has 17 amino acids. The J segment lost 8 bases and the V segment lost 5 bases, leaving 9 bases of the junction unmatched. Germline CDR1 and CDR2: SGHVS and FQNEAQ. The method was immunoSEQ multiplex PCR; TCRdb's version includes in-frame clones alone and lacks a portion of them. This table holds tens of thousands of clones, around 90% found once. As for this clone: Its target is unknown.

Sequenced material: unstimulated CD4+ T cells sorted from spleen or lymph node cells, taken before transplant. The sequence was obtained from a human donor who was the organ donor for an intestinal transplant. The chain carries TRBV7-8 and TRBJ2-1; TRBD2 agrees at 16 bases. CDR3 DNA: TGTGCCAGCAGCCCTCCCGGGACTAGCGGGGGGGCAGATGAGCAGTTCTTC. Its translation is CASSPPGTSGGADEQFF.